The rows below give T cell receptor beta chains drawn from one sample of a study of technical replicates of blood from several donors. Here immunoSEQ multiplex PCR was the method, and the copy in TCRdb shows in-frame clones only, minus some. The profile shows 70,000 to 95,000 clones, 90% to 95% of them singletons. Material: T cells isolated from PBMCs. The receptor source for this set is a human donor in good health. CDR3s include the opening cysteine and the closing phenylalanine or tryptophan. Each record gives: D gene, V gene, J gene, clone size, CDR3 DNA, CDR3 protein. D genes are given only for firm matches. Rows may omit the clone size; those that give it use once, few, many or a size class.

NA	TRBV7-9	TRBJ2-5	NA	TGTGCCAGCAGCTTAGCGGGAGGTCAAGAGACCCAGTACTTC	CASSLAGGQETQYF
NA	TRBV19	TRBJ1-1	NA	TGTGCCAGTAGCCCTACCGCCGCGGGGGACACTGAAGCTTTCTTT	CASSPTAAGDTEAFF
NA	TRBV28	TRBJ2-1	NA	TGTGCCAGCAGTACCTCCGAGTCATTTATCCCGTTCTTC	CASSTSESFIPFF
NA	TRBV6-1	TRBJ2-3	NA	TGTGCCAGCAGAGTGGAGGACACAGATACGCAGTATTTT	CASRVEDTDTQYF
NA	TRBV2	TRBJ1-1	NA	TGTGCCAGCAGGACTGACCGAGTCGGCACTGAAGCTTTCTTT	CASRTDRVGTEAFF
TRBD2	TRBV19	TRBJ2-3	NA	TGTGCCAGTAGTGAACGGGGGGGCCCAGATACGCAGTATTTT	CASSERGGPDTQYF
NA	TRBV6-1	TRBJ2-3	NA	TGTGCCAGCAGTGGTGTTGCGGGCAGAAGCACAGATACGCAGTATTTT	CASSGVAGRSTDTQYF
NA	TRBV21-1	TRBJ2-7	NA	TGTGCCAGCAGCGGCCGCACAGTAGTAGACGAGCAGTACTTC	CASSGRTVVDEQYF
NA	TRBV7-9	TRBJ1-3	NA	TGTGCCAGCAGCTTTTTAGAGTCCTCTGGAAACACCATATATTTT	CASSFLESSGNTIYF
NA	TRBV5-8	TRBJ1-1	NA	TGTGCCAGCAGCTCCATCCCGGGGGGCCCCACTGAAGCTTTCTTT	CASSSIPGGPTEAFF
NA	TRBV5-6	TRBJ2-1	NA	TGTGCCAGCAGCCCCGCAAGGGGGTGGAACAATGAGCAGTTCTTC	CASSPARGWNNEQFF
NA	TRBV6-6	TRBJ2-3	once	TGTGCCAGCAGCCACGGGATAGTAGCAACAGATACGCAGTATTTT	CASSHGIVATDTQYF
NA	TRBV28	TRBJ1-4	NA	TGTGCCAGCAGTTTAGGGCAGATGACAACTAATGAAAAACTGTTTTTT	CASSLGQMTTNEKLFF
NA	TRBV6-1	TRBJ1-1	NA	TGTGCCAGCAGTCGGGAGGGCGTGTTTGAAGCTTTCTTT	CASSREGVFEAFF
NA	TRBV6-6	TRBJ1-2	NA	TGTGCCAGCAGGTCTATCCGGGACATCCTAGGCTATGGCTACACCTTC	CASRSIRDILGYGYTF
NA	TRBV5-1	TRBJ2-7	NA	TGCGCCAGCAGCTTGGGACAATCGAAGACCTACGAGCAGTACTTC	CASSLGQSKTYEQYF
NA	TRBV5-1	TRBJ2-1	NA	TGCGCCAGCAGCTTGGGGGTAGCCAATGAGCAGTTCTTC	CASSLGVANEQFF
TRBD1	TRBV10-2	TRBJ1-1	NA	TGCGCCAGCAGTTATACAGGGGGCCTAAACACTGAAGCTTTCTTT	CASSYTGGLNTEAFF
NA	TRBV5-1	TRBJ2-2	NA	TGCGCCAGCAGCTTGGACAGACGATACACCGGGGAGCTGTTTTTT	CASSLDRRYTGELFF
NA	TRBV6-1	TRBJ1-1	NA	TGTGCCAGCAGTTTATGGACGGGGAAAGAAGCTTTCTTT	CASSLWTGKEAFF
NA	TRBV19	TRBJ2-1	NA	TGTGCCAGTAGTATAGATGGACAGACGTACAATGAGCAGTTCTTC	CASSIDGQTYNEQFF
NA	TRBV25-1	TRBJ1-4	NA	TGTGCCAGCAGTGAGTACGGGGTAGGAGATGAAAAACTGTTTTTT	CASSEYGVGDEKLFF
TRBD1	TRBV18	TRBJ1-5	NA	TGTGCCAGCTCACCGGGACAGGGGGACAATCAGCCCCAGCATTTT	CASSPGQGDNQPQHF
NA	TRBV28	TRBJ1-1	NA	TGTGCCAGCAGTCCTGTGGCTGGTACTGAAGCTTTCTTT	CASSPVAGTEAFF
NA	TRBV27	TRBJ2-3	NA	TGTGCCAGCAGTTTCTTTGGGCGAACCGTACACCCAGATACGCAGTATTTT	CASSFFGRTVHPDTQYF
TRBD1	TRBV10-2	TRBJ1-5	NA	TGCGCCAGCAGTGGGCAGGGGGGTAATCAGCCCCAGCATTTT	CASSGQGGNQPQHF
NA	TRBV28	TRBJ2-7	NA	TGTGCCAGCAGCTTATTGGGGACAAACTACGAGCAGTACTTC	CASSLLGTNYEQYF
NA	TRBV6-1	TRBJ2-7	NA	TGTGCCAGCAGTGAATACGGATTTGGAGGGAATATACCCCACGAGCAGTACTTC	CASSEYGFGGNIPHEQYF
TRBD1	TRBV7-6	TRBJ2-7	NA	TGTGCCAGCAGCTCCCGACAGGGGCGTGTGTACGAGCAGTACTTC	CASSSRQGRVYEQYF
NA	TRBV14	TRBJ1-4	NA	TGTGCCAGCAGCCAGCTGGACAAGTATGAAAAACTGTTTTTT	CASSQLDKYEKLFF
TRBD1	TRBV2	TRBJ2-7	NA	TGTGCCAGCGATGGACAGGGGGCCTACGAGCAGTACTTC	CASDGQGAYEQYF
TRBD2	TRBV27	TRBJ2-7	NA	TGTGCCAGCAGCTCAGGGCTAGCGGGAGATGCAGGGTACGAGCAGTACTTC	CASSSGLAGDAGYEQYF